The rows below give T cell receptor beta chains drawn from one sample of a study of patients and donors after allogeneic stem cell transplantation. TCRdb re-analysed the RT-PCR reads in MiXCR, keeping a single row per CDR3 protein. The repertoire holds about 200,000 distinct CDR3 sequences, around two fifths seen once, with about 9.9% in the top ten. The sequenced sample was blood, either unsorted or a sorted T cell fraction (not recorded which). The receptors stem from a human donor who was either an allogeneic HSCT recipient or a stem cell or donor lymphocyte infusion donor (not recorded which). It is not recorded whose cells these are; they may come from a transplant donor. CDR3s include the opening cysteine and the closing phenylalanine or tryptophan. D genes are given only for firm matches. A clone size is listed for some rows: how often the clone was seen (once, few, many), or a class if it is expanded.

>-|-|TRBJ2-3|TRBV4-2
CASSQDGRRDTQYF
TGTGCCAGCAGCCAAGATGGACGTAGAGATACGCAGTATTTT
>-|few|TRBJ1-2|TRBV29-1
CSVEGDFLYGYTF
TGCAGCGTTGAGGGGGACTTTCTCTATGGCTACACCTTC
>TRBD1|-|TRBJ1-5|TRBV3-1
CASSLNRGGQPQHF
TGTGCCAGCAGCCTCAACAGGGGGGGTCAGCCCCAGCATTTT
>TRBD1|-|TRBJ2-5|TRBV6-6
CASSYSGTEKETQYF
TGTGCCAGCAGTTACTCGGGGACAGAGAAAGAGACCCAGTACTTC
>TRBD2|-|TRBJ2-1|TRBV20-1
CSAHSGLARNEQFF
TGCAGTGCCCACTCGGGACTAGCGAGGAATGAGCAGTTCTTC
>TRBD2|few|TRBJ2-1|TRBV30
CAWSPSGGWVEQFF
TGTGCCTGGAGTCCTAGCGGGGGTTGGGTTGAGCAGTTCTTC
>TRBD1|-|TRBJ1-6|TRBV10-3
CAISEIQGSYNSPLHF
TGTGCCATCAGTGAAATACAGGGGTCCTATAATTCACCCCTCCACTTT
>-|-|TRBJ1-6|TRBV7-2
CATPGGRDNSPLHF
TGTGCCACCCCGGGGGGGCGCGATAATTCACCCCTCCACTTT
>TRBD1|-|TRBJ2-7|TRBV13
CASSRGQNYEQYF
TGTGCCAGCAGTCGGGGACAGAACTACGAGCAGTACTTC
>-|-|TRBJ2-1|TRBV11-2
CASSATQGTYNEQFF
TGTGCCAGCAGCGCTACGCAGGGTACCTACAATGAGCAGTTCTTC
>-|few|TRBJ1-1|TRBV5-1
CASSLASWTGNTEAFF
TGCGCCAGCAGCTTGGCCTCGTGGACGGGAAACACTGAAGCTTTCTTT
>-|few|TRBJ1-4|TRBV20-1
CSARSGHEEKLFF
TGCAGTGCTAGGTCGGGACATGAAGAAAAACTGTTTTTT
>TRBD2|few|TRBJ2-1|TRBV20-1
CSASVAGGRYNEQFF
TGCAGTGCTAGTGTAGCGGGGGGCCGTTACAATGAGCAGTTCTTC
>-|few|TRBJ1-1|TRBV3-1
CASSQDGEGTNTEAFF
TGTGCCAGCAGCCAAGACGGGGAAGGTACGAACACTGAAGCTTTCTTT
>-|-|TRBJ1-1|TRBV20-1
CSATPRGRDTEAFF
TGCAGTGCTACCCCTCGGGGTCGTGACACTGAAGCTTTCTTT
>TRBD1|-|TRBJ2-7|TRBV6-1
CASSYDRDPYEQYF
TGTGCCAGCAGCTACGACAGGGACCCCTACGAGCAGTACTTC
>-|-|TRBJ2-3|TRBV25-1
CASSLGFRADTQYF
TGTGCCAGCAGTCTGGGTTTCCGAGCAGATACGCAGTATTTT
>-|few|TRBJ1-5|TRBV20-1
CSAFKELGNQPQHF
TGCAGTGCTTTTAAGGAGCTCGGCAATCAGCCCCAGCATTTT
>-|few|TRBJ1-2|TRBV5-1
CASSFHRGGYTF
TGCGCCAGCAGCTTCCACAGAGGCGGCTACACCTTC
>-|-|TRBJ1-2|TRBV10-3
CAISESGGGRPRGYTF
TGTGCCATCAGTGAGTCCGGGGGAGGCAGGCCGCGCGGCTACACCTTC
>-|-|TRBJ1-1|TRBV7-9
CASSPPGDAEAFF
TGTGCCAGCAGCCCCCCTGGGGACGCTGAAGCTTTCTTT
>-|-|TRBJ2-5|TRBV6-1
CASSERRRAAKETQYF
TGTGCCAGCAGTGAACGCCGGAGGGCAGCGAAAGAGACCCAGTACTTC
>-|-|TRBJ1-5|TRBV20-1
CSACRAPDNQPQHF
TGCAGTGCTTGCCGGGCCCCGGACAATCAGCCCCAGCATTTT
>-|few|TRBJ2-1|TRBV5-6
CASSFDSSYNEQFF
TGTGCCAGCAGCTTCGACAGCTCCTACAATGAGCAGTTCTTC
>-|-|TRBJ2-3|TRBV27
CASSFLRLSGVRTDTQYF
TGTGCCAGCAGTTTTTTAAGGCTTTCGGGGGTCCGCACAGATACGCAGTATTTT
>-|-|TRBJ1-1|TRBV27
CASSALSMGQRVFF
TGTGCCAGCAGTGCCCTTTCTATGGGGCAGCGGGTCTTCTTT
>-|few|TRBJ1-1|TRBV10-1
CASRSSNSEAFF
TGCGCCAGCAGGTCATCGAATTCTGAAGCTTTCTTT
>-|-|TRBJ1-6|TRBV3-1
CASSPDSTGSPLHF
TGTGCCAGCAGCCCGGACAGTACTGGTTCACCCCTCCACTTT
>-|few|TRBJ2-1|TRBV27
CASSYGKRTAYNEQFF
TGTGCCAGCAGTTACGGAAAACGTACAGCCTACAATGAGCAGTTCTTC
>TRBD1|few|TRBJ2-1|TRBV7-9
CASRHRDSSYNEQFF
TGTGCCAGCAGACACCGGGACAGCTCCTACAATGAGCAGTTCTTC
>-|-|TRBJ1-3|TRBV12-3/TRBV12-4
CASSFGQPFSGNTIYF
TGTGCCAGCAGTTTCGGACAGCCGTTCTCTGGAAACACCATATATTTT
>-|once|TRBJ2-2|TRBV9
CASSDPGLAANTGELFF
TGTGCCAGCAGCGACCCCGGGTTAGCGGCAAACACCGGGGAGCTGTTTTTT
>TRBD1|-|TRBJ2-7|TRBV18
CASSPGPGQRYEQYF
TGTGCCAGCTCACCAGGACCGGGACAGAGATACGAGCAGTACTTC
>-|few|TRBJ1-1|TRBV29-1
CSVVQPGTGMNTEAFF
TGCAGCGTTGTGCAACCGGGGACGGGCATGAACACTGAAGCTTTCTTT
>-|-|TRBJ1-5|TRBV15
CATSRGRYSNQPQHF
TGTGCCACCAGCAGAGGAAGGTATAGCAATCAGCCCCAGCATTTT
>-|few|TRBJ1-5|TRBV12-3/TRBV12-4
CASSQNQPQHF
TGTGCCAGCAGCCAAAATCAGCCCCAGCATTTT
>TRBD1|once|TRBJ1-2|TRBV9
CASSALGQAKPRDGYTF
TGTGCCAGCAGCGCCTTAGGACAGGCCAAACCTCGAGATGGCTACACCTTC
>-|few|TRBJ1-1|TRBV5-1
CASSPPLGGDTEAFF
TGCGCCAGCAGCCCCCCATTGGGGGGTGACACTGAAGCTTTCTTT
>-|-|TRBJ1-2|TRBV12-3/TRBV12-4
CASSFGGDYGYTF
TGTGCCAGCAGTTTCGGGGGGGACTATGGCTACACCTTC
>-|few|TRBJ1-2|TRBV4-1
CASSQVGTGGYTF
TGCGCCAGCAGCCAAGTCGGTACAGGGGGCTACACCTTC
>TRBD1|few|TRBJ2-7|TRBV12-3/TRBV12-4
CASTIDRGEQYF
TGTGCCAGCACCATCGACAGGGGCGAGCAGTACTTC
>TRBD1|few|TRBJ1-6|TRBV6-5
CASSQRRDSNSPLHF
TGTGCCAGCAGTCAGCGCCGGGACAGTAATTCACCCCTCCACTTT
>-|-|TRBJ1-1|TRBV5-5
CASSRGLQNTEAFF
TGTGCCAGCAGTCGGGGACTTCAGAACACTGAAGCTTTCTTT